The rows below give T cell receptor beta chains drawn from one sample of a study of blood T cell repertoires in COVID-19. The protocol was immunoSEQ multiplex PCR, while the TCRdb copy is restricted to in-frame clones and leaves out a portion. The data hold 320,000 or so clones, with approximately 91% observed a single time. Sequenced sample: PBMCs or T cells enriched from blood (not recorded which). The source is a man aged 55 to 70 who had recovered from COVID-19. Both conserved end residues are part of each CDR3. The order of the fields is V gene, CDR3 protein.

v_call: TRBV28
cdr3_aa: CASSLTGKPPYEQFF

v_call: TRBV30
cdr3_aa: CAWSVLGQYEQYF

v_call: TRBV2
cdr3_aa: CASSRQGGEKLFF

v_call: TRBV9
cdr3_aa: CASSVAFRGYNEQFF

v_call: TRBV18
cdr3_aa: CASSPRQGGYEQYF

v_call: TRBV5-6
cdr3_aa: CASNYWGVGGYTF

v_call: TRBV18
cdr3_aa: CASYRGYSYNEQFF

v_call: TRBV18
cdr3_aa: CASSPVGYNEQFF

v_call: TRBV28
cdr3_aa: CASSTIQARSYNEQFF

v_call: TRBV7-2
cdr3_aa: CASNSGTGGNQPQHF

v_call: TRBV5-1
cdr3_aa: CASSLGGSDTEAFF